One sample yielded the 31 T cell receptor beta chains listed below, sequenced in a study of molecular identifiers for immune sequencing clone quantification. TCRdb reprocessed the PCR reads with MiXCR, giving one entry per CDR3 protein. The profile shows 85,000 to 100,000 distinct CDR3 sequences, roughly 23% of them singletons. The sequenced sample consisted of naive CD8+ T cells from blood, with Jurkat cell RNA spiked in. The subset is: FACS-sorted CD8+CD4-CCR7+CD45RA+ naive T cells. The receptors originated from a human donor in good health. Some libraries in this study had Jurkat cell RNA spiked in.

This clonotype was detected many times. V and J are TRBV6-2 or TRBV6-3 and TRBJ2-3; D not resolved. The CDR3 extends over 14 amino acids. V gave up 6 bases and J gave up 2 bases, with 12 bases separating them. The germline CDR1 and CDR2 sequences are MNHEY and SVGEGT. The CDR3 reads CASRWSDHTDTQYF. The CDR3 DNA reads as TGTGCCAGCAGGTGGTCCGACCACACAGATACGCAGTATTTT.

This clonotype was found many times. CDR3 protein: CASSPSGGRYTGELFF. The CDR3 nucleotides are TGTGCCAGCAGCCCTAGCGGGGGGCGTTACACCGGGGAGCTGTTTTTT. The chain couples TRBV16 to TRBJ2-2, with 11 bases matching TRBD2. The CDR3 loop spans 16 amino acids. The germline gives CDR1 KGHSY, CDR2 FQNENV. J gave up 3 bases and V 4 bases, and 4 bases lay outside the gene matches. Drawing the rest from reference TRBV16 and TRBJ2-2, the complete variable domain is GEEVAQTPKHLVRGEGQKAKLYCAPIKGHSYVFWYQQVLKNEFKFLISFQNENVFDETGMPKERFSAKCLPNSPCSLEIQATKLEDSAVYFCASSPSGGRYTGELFFGEGSRLTVL.

Many counts were recorded for this clonotype. The J gene is TRBJ2-1, the V gene TRBV6-1; D not resolved. V was shortened by 1 base and J by 6 bases, with 13 bases between the two germline ends. The CDR3 totals 15 residues. CDR1 and CDR2 from the germline V gene are MNHNS and SASEGT. The DNA for the CDR3 is TGTGCCAGCAGTGAAGAACTCAGCAGCTTCAATGAGCAGTTCTTC. Its translation: CASSEELSSFNEQFF.

This clonotype was detected ten times or more. The chain employs TRBV23-1 and TRBJ2-5; 10 bases match TRBD2. TRBV23-1 counts as an open reading frame of uncertain function. The CDR3 length is 17 residues. Trimming cost V 3 bases and J 5 bases; bases outside gene matches: 12. For the CDR3, the DNA is TGCGCCAGCAGTCACCTGTCCGCTAGCGGGAGTGTTGAGACCCAGTACTTC. It translates to CASSHLSASGSVETQYF.

Comment on this clonotype: Possible read error: a much larger clone is one base away. The CDR3 DNA follows: TGCGCCAGCAGATTGCCTCGGGATTTTGAGGATGAAGCTTTCTTT. Residues: CASRLPRDFEDEAFF. The chain employs TRBV4-1 and TRBJ1-1; no clear D. Germline assignment: CDR1 MGHRA and CDR2 YSYEKL. The CDR3 loop spans 15 amino acids. Trimming left V 6 bases short and J 7 bases short, with 21 bases between.

This clonotype was counted many times. This rearrangement joins TRBV6-6 to TRBJ2-1; 9 nucleotides line up with TRBD2. The CDR3 spans 14 residues. After removal of 6 bases from V and 8 bases from J, the junction contained 8 bases not matched to a gene. Looked up from germline, CDR1 is MNHNY and CDR2 is SVGAGI (reference sequence). CDR3 in amino acids: CASSPGLAMYEQFF. CDR3 nucleotide sequence: TGTGCCAGCAGCCCGGGACTAGCTATGTATGAGCAGTTCTTC.

The gene calls are TRBV30 and TRBJ2-3; 8 nucleotides agree with TRBD2. The V gene end was trimmed by 2 bases and the J gene end by 5 bases; junction bases not matched to a gene: 6. CDR3 length: 14 residues. Germline CDR1 is GTSNPN and CDR2 is SVGIG (reference sequence). In DNA form, the CDR3 reads TGTGCCTGGAGTCTTAGCGGGGAAGGAGATACGCAGTATTTT. It yields the protein CAWSLSGEGDTQYF.

The V call is TRBV27, the J call TRBJ1-1; D gene uncertain. With 0 bases removed from V and 1 base from J, the gap between germline ends came to 6 bases. The CDR3 totals 14 residues. CDR1 and CDR2 from the germline V gene are MNHEY and SMNVEV (reference sequence). The CDR3 nucleotides read TGTGCCAGCAGTTTATCGGGGTGGAACACTGAAGCTTTCTTT. Translated, it gives CASSLSGWNTEAFF.

This clonotype was found many times. The J gene is TRBJ2-7, the V gene TRBV27, with 7 bases matching TRBD1. This CDR3 has 13 residues. Germline V gene sequence: CDR1 MNHEY, CDR2 SMNVEV (reference sequence). The V and J ends lost 5 bases and 4 bases, in that order; junction bases with no gene match: 5. CDR3 DNA: TGTGCCAGCAGTGCCGGACAGGTTTACGAGCAGTACTTC. Its translation: CASSAGQVYEQYF.

This clonotype showed up just a few times. The gene calls are TRBV12-3 or TRBV12-4 and TRBJ2-5; D is unresolved. This CDR3 contains 15 residues. The V end was cut by 6 bases, the J end by 2 bases, with 16 bases between. In DNA form, the CDR3 reads TGTGCCAGCAGCCCAAAGTACCAGAGACAAGAGACCCAGTACTTC. Protein: CASSPKYQRQETQYF.

Note on this clonotype: A read error is possible here, since a much larger clone lies one base away. V usage is TRBV27 and J usage is TRBJ2-7; D remains unclear. This CDR3 contains 13 residues. The germline V gene encodes CDR1 MNHEY and CDR2 SMNVEV (reference sequence). As DNA, the CDR3 is TGTGCCAGCAGTTTAGGGATGGGATACGAGCTGTACTTC. As protein: CASSLGMGYELYF.

This clonotype was counted ten times or more. The V gene is TRBV29-1, the J gene TRBJ2-1; 8 bases agree with TRBD2. Looked up from germline, CDR1 is SQVTM and CDR2 is ANQGSEA. Trimming cost V 2 bases and J 9 bases; bases outside gene matches: 6. The CDR3 extends over 13 amino acids. The CDR3 spells CSVENGRALEQFF. In DNA form, the CDR3 reads TGCAGCGTTGAAAACGGGAGGGCCCTTGAGCAGTTCTTC.

This chain uses TRBV6-6 with TRBJ1-3; no clear D gene. With 0 bases removed from V and 2 bases from J, the gap between germline ends came to 11 bases. The CDR3 runs to 16 residues. Germline assignment: CDR1 MNHNY and CDR2 SVGAGI (reference sequence). CDR3 sequence (DNA): TGTGCCAGCAGTTACTCGGTGAAACTGGCTGGAAACACCATATATTTT. Translating gives CASSYSVKLAGNTIYF.

A note on this clonotype: A much larger clone lies one base from this, so it may be a read error. This sequence joins TRBV20-1 and TRBJ1-1; D is unclear. Trimming cost V 6 bases and J 11 bases, with 19 bases left between them. CDR1 is DFQATT, CDR2 SNEGSKA, per germline (reference sequence). CDR3 length: 12 residues. The CDR3 protein is CSAALTKGFAFF. The CDR3 nucleotides are TGCAGTGCAGCGTTGACAAAGGGTTTTGCTTTCTTT.

This clonotype was recorded many times. The chain links TRBV19 to TRBJ2-3; 8 bases map to TRBD2. Germline CDR1 LNHDA, CDR2 SQIVND (reference sequence). V dropped 6 bases and J dropped 4; count of bases not matched to a gene: 9. CDR3 length equals 15 residues. The CDR3 protein is CASRTGTRSSDTQYF. The CDR3 DNA follows: TGTGCCAGTAGGACCGGGACTAGGAGTTCAGATACGCAGTATTTT.

There are many counts of this clonotype. The genes are TRBV18 and TRBJ2-3; the match to TRBD1 covers 8 bases. The V gene's germline CDR1 is KGHSH and CDR2 LQKENI. The CDR3 covers 18 residues. J was trimmed by 2 bases and V by 3 bases; bases with no gene match: 13. The CDR3 protein is CASSPPPGQETPTDTQYF. CDR3 sequence (DNA): TGTGCCAGCTCACCCCCTCCGGGACAGGAGACCCCCACAGATACGCAGTATTTT. Full variable domain (rest looked up from reference TRBV18 and TRBJ2-3): NAGVMQNPRHLVRRRGQEARLRCSPMKGHSHVYWYRQLPEEGLKFMVYLQKENIIDESGMPKERFSAEFPKEGPSILRIQQVVRGDSAAYFCASSPPPGQETPTDTQYFGPGTRLTVL.

This clonotype was detected many times. This chain connects TRBV27 to TRBJ2-7; perhaps D is TRBD1 or TRBD2 (5 bases each). Germline loops: CDR1 MNHEY, CDR2 SMNVEV (reference sequence). The ends were cut back, 4 bases at V and 4 bases at J, with 11 bases in the middle. This CDR3 has 13 amino acids. The CDR3 sequence is CASSYRDGYEQYF. In nucleotides, the CDR3 is TGTGCCAGCAGTTACCGGGACGGGTACGAGCAGTACTTC.

The chain recombines TRBV6-2 or TRBV6-3 with TRBJ2-3, with TRBD2 matching 8 bases. This CDR3 has 16 amino acids. The ends lost 2 bases at V and 3 bases at J; junction bases unmatched: 7. The V gene's germline CDR1 is MNHEY and CDR2 SVGEGT. The CDR3 coding sequence is TGTGCCAGCAGTTACCCTTCCCGCGGGAGGACAGATACGCAGTATTTT. Its protein product is CASSYPSRGRTDTQYF.

Of note for this clonotype: It may be a read error: a sequence one base away is much more abundant. The genes are TRBV19 and TRBJ2-1; 7 nucleotides match TRBD1. Germline CDR1 reads LNHDA; CDR2 reads SQIVND (reference sequence). The CDR3 has 14 amino acids. CDR3 region: CASSPGTAYNEQSF. The CDR3 DNA reads as TGTGCCAGTAGTCCCGGGACAGCCTACAATGAGCAGTCCTTC.

In this sample, this clonotype turned up many times. V gene TRBV29-1 combines with J gene TRBJ2-7, with D possibly matching TRBD2 (5 bases). The length of the CDR3 is 13 residues. CDR1 and CDR2 (germline): SQVTM, ANQGSEA. V was pared by 7 bases and J by 4 bases, with 17 bases between. The CDR3 is CSACLTGRYEQYF. CDR3 in DNA: TGCAGCGCGTGCCTAACGGGAAGATACGAGCAGTACTTC.

At least ten counts were recorded for this clonotype. The chain joins TRBV20-1 to TRBJ1-2; D might be TRBD1 (5 bases). Germline V gives CDR1 DFQATT, CDR2 SNEGSKA (reference sequence). Between the trimmed V and J ends, which lost 0 bases and 0 bases, there was a span of 8 bases. The CDR3 has 14 amino acids. CDR3 residues: CSARDTGSNYGYTF. In nucleotides, the CDR3 is TGCAGTGCTAGAGATACAGGTTCTAACTATGGCTACACCTTC.

In this sample, this clonotype turned up a few times. In DNA, the CDR3 is TGTGCCAGCGGGACGGGGAACACTGAAGCTTTCTTT. Translated: CASGTGNTEAFF. This chain connects TRBV19 to TRBJ1-1; tentative D call: TRBD1 (5 bases). V shed 9 bases and J shed 1 base, with 9 bases lying between them. Germline CDR1 and CDR2: LNHDA and SQIVND (reference sequence). The CDR3 runs to 12 residues.

This clonotype was counted many times. V gene TRBV5-4 combines with J gene TRBJ2-3, with 9 positions matching TRBD1. The junction had 1 base not matched to a gene; V was cut back by 0 bases and J by 2 bases. This CDR3 is built from 15 residues. CDR1 and CDR2 from the germline V gene are SGHNT and YYREEE (reference sequence). The CDR3 DNA sequence: TGTGCCAGCAGCTTGGGACAGGGGGTCACAGATACGCAGTATTTT. Protein product: CASSLGQGVTDTQYF.

J is TRBJ2-1 and V is TRBV30; D tentatively reads TRBD1 or TRBD2 (5 bases each). Germline V gives CDR1 GTSNPN, CDR2 SVGIG (reference sequence). The length of the CDR3 is 12 residues. Trimming left V 2 bases short and J 14 bases short, with 16 bases between. The CDR3 loop is CAWSLLGRDEFF. The CDR3 nucleotides read TGTGCCTGGAGTTTATTGGGCAGGGACGAGTTCTTC.

This chain joins TRBV30 and TRBJ1-1, with a tentative D call TRBD1 (6 bases). Trimming stripped 0 bases from V and 5 bases from J, with 13 bases between. The CDR3 sequence is 14 residues long. Per germline, CDR1 GTSNPN and CDR2 SVGIG (reference sequence). CDR3: CAWSVNGGPTEAFF. The CDR3, as DNA: TGTGCCTGGAGTGTCAACGGGGGGCCGACTGAAGCTTTCTTT. Based on the CDR3 plus reference TRBV30 and TRBJ1-1, the full variable domain is SQTIHQWPATLVQPVGSPLSLECTVEGTSNPNLYWYRQAAGRGLQLLFYSVGIGQISSEVPQNLSASRPQDRQFILSSKKLLLSDSGFYLCAWSVNGGPTEAFFGQGTRLTVV.

This sequence joins TRBV6-5 and TRBJ2-3, with TRBD2 matching over 14 bases. The V gene's germline CDR1 is MNHEY and CDR2 SVGAGI. The CDR3 length is 15 residues. Trimming removed 9 bases from V and 5 bases from J; junction bases left unmatched: 7. The CDR3 DNA follows: TGTGCCAGGGGGACTAGCGGGAGAAGGCAAGATACGCAGTATTTT. Translating gives CARGTSGRRQDTQYF.

The rearrangement links TRBV19 to TRBJ2-7; 7 nucleotides line up with TRBD2. This CDR3 is built from 13 residues. Germline CDR1 is LNHDA and CDR2 is SQIVND (reference sequence). V lost 7 bases and J lost 2; bases outside the gene matches: 5. CDR3 region: CASTNGGTYEQYF. CDR3 coding DNA: TGTGCCAGTACCAACGGGGGGACCTACGAGCAGTACTTC.

This clonotype was counted at least ten times. The chain links TRBV6-5 to TRBJ2-3; 10 nucleotides match TRBD2. Germline trimming cut 5 bases from V and 3 bases from J; bases unmatched to any gene: 5. Germline CDR1 MNHEY, CDR2 SVGAGI. The CDR3 spans 15 residues. CDR3 sequence: CASSPEAGGTDTQYF. The CDR3 bases are TGTGCCAGCAGTCCCGAAGCGGGAGGGACAGATACGCAGTATTTT.

In its sample, this clonotype was seen many times. The gene calls are TRBV27 and TRBJ2-7; D is undetermined. Trimming cost V 5 bases and J 3 bases, with 14 bases left between them. Germline V gene data show CDR1 as MNHEY and CDR2 as SMNVEV (reference sequence). The length of the CDR3 is 14 residues. CDR3 in DNA: TGTGCCAGCAGTCCCAACCCCCCCGGCTACGAGCAGTACTTC. As protein: CASSPNPPGYEQYF.

The sample holds a few counts of this clonotype. The chain recombines TRBV7-6 with TRBJ2-1, with 11 bases lining up with TRBD2. After removal of 2 bases from V and 4 bases from J, the junction contained 7 bases not matched to a gene. Germline V lookup: CDR1 SGHVS, CDR2 FNYEAQ. The CDR3 is made up of 17 amino acids. CDR3 sequence: CASSLKPSGGLYNEQFF. The CDR3 DNA sequence: TGTGCCAGCAGCTTAAAACCTAGCGGGGGGCTATACAATGAGCAGTTCTTC.

The rearrangement joins TRBV3-1 to TRBJ2-3; TRBD2 matches at 7 bases. J gave up 2 bases and V 4 bases, and 6 bases lay outside the gene matches. The CDR3 runs 15 residues. CDR1 and CDR2 (germline): LGHDT, YNNKEL (reference sequence). The CDR3 sequence is CASSRSGGFTDTQYF. CDR3 coding DNA: TGTGCCAGCAGCCGATCGGGGGGATTCACAGATACGCAGTATTTT.